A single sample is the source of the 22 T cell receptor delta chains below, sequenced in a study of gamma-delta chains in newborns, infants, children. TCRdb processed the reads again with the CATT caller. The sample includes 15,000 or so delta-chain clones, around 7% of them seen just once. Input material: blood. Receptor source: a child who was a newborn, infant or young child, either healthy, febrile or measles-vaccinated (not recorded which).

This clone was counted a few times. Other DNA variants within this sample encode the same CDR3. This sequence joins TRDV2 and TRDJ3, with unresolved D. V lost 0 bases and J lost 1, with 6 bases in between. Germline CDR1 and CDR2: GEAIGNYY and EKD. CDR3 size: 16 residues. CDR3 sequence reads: CACDTVLSWDTRQMFF. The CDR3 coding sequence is TGTGCCTGTGACACCGTACTTTCCTGGGACACCCGACAGATGTTTTTC.

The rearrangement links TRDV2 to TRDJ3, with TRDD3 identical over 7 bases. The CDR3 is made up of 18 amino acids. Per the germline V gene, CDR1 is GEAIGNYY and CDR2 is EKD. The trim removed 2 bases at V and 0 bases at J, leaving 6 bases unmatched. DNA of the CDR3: TGTGCCTGTGACATACTGGGGATGGACTCCTGGGACACCCGACAGATGTTTTTC. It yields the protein CACDILGMDSWDTRQMFF.

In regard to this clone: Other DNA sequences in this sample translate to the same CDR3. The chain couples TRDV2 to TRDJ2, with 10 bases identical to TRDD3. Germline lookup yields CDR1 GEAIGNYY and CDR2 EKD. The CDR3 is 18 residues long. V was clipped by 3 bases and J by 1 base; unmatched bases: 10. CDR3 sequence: CACDPLGDTRNLTAQLFF. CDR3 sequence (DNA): TGTGCCTGTGACCCCTTGGGGGATACACGGAATTTGACAGCACAACTCTTCTTT.

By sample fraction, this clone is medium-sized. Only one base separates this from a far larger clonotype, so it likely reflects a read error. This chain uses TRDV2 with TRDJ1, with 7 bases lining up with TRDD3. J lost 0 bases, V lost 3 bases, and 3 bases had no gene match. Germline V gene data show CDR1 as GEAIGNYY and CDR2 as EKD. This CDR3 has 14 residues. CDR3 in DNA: TGTGCCTGTGACGTACTGGGGTACACCGATAAACTCATCTTT. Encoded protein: CACDVLGYTDKLIF.

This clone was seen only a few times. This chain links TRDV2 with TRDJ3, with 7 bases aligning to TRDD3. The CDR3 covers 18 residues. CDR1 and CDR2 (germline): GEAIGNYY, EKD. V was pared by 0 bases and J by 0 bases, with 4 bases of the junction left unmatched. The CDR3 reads CACDTWGTHSWDTRQMFF. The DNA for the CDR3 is TGTGCCTGTGACACCTGGGGGACACACTCCTGGGACACCCGACAGATGTTTTTC.

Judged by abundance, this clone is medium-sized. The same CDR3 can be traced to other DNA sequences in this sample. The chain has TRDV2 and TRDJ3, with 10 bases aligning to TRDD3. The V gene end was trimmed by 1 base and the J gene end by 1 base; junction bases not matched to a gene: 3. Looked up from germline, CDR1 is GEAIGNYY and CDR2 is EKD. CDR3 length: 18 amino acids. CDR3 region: CACDTGGYWSWDTRQMFF. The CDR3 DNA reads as TGTGCCTGTGACACTGGGGGATACTGGTCCTGGGACACCCGACAGATGTTTTTC.

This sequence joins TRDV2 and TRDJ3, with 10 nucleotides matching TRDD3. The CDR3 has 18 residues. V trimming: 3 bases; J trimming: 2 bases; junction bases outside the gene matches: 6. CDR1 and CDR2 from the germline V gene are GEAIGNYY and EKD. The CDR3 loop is CACDVLGDGPWDTRQMFF. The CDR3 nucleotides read TGTGCCTGTGACGTACTGGGGGATGGACCCTGGGACACCCGACAGATGTTTTTC.

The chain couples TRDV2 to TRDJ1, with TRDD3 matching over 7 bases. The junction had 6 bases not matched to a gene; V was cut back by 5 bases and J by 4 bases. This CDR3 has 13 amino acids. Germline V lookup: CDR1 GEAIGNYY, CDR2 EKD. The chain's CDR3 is CACVGYYSDKLIF. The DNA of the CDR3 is TGTGCCTGTGTGGGATACTACAGCGATAAACTCATCTTT.

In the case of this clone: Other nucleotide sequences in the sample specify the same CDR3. The CDR3 region has the DNA TGTGCCTGTGACACAGCAAGCTACTGGGGACGCGTACCGCCGGATACCGATAAACTCATCTTT. Encoded protein: CACDTASYWGRVPPDTDKLIF. The chain couples TRDV2 to TRDJ1; 7 bases map to TRDD3. The germline CDR1 and CDR2 sequences are GEAIGNYY and EKD. With 1 base clipped from V and 2 bases from J, the junction kept 24 bases outside the gene matches. The length of the CDR3 is 21 residues.

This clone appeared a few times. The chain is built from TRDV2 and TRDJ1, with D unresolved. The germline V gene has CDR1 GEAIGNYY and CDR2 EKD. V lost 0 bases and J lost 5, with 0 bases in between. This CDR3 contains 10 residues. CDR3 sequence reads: CACDTDKLIF. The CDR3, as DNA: TGTGCCTGTGACACCGATAAACTCATCTTT.

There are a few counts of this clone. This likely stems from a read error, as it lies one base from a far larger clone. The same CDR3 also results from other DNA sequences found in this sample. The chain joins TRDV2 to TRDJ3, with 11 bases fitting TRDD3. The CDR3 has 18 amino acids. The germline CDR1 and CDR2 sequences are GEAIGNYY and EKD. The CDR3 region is CACDTVLGDTWDTRQMFF. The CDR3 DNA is TGTGCGTGTGACACCGTACTGGGGGATACCTGGGACACCCGACAGATGTTTTTC.

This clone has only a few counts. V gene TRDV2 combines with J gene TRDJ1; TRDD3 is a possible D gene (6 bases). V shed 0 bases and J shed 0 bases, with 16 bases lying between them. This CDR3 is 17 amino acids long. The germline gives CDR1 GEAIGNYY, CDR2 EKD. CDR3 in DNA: TGTGCCTGTGACACCCTGGGGACCCCCGGGAACACCGATAAACTCATCTTT. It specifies CACDTLGTPGNTDKLIF.

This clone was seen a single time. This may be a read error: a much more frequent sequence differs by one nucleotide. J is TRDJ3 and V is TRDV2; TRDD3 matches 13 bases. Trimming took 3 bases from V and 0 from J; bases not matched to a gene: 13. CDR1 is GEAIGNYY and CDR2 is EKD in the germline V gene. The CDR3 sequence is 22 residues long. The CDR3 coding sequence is TGTGCCTGTGACGCCGCACTGGGGGATACGCGCCCTAGCTCCTGGGACACCCGACAGATGTTTTTC. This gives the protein CACDAALGDTRPSSWDTRQMFF.

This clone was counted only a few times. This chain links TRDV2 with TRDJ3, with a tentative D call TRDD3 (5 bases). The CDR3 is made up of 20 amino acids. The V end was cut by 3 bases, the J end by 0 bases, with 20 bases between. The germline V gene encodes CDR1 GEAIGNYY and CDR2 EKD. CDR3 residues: CACDPVYWRIGSWDTRQMFF. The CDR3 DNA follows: TGTGCCTGTGACCCCGTTTACTGGAGGATCGGCTCCTGGGACACCCGACAGATGTTTTTC.

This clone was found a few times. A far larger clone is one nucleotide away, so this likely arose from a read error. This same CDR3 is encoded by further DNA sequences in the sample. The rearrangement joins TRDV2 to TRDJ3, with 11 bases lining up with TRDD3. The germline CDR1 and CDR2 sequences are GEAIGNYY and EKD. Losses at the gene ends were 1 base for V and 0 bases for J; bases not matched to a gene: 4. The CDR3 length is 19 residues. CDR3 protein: CACDTVLGDSSWDTRQMFF. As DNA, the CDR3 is TGTGCCTGTGACACAGTACTGGGGGATAGCTCCTGGGACACCCGACAGATGTTTTTC.

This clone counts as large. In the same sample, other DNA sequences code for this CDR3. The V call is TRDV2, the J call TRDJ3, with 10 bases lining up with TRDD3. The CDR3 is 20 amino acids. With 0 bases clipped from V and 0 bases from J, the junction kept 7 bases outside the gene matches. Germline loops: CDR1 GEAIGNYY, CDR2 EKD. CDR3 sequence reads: CACDTVRWGISSWDTRQMFF. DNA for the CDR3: TGTGCCTGTGACACCGTTCGCTGGGGGATAAGCTCCTGGGACACCCGACAGATGTTTTTC.

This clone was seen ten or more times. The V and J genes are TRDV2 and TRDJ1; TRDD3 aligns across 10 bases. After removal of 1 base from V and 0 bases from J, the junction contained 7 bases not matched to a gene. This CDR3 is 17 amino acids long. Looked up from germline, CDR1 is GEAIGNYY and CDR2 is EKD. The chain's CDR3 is CACDTLGDILYTDKLIF. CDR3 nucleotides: TGTGCCTGTGACACTCTGGGGGATATCCTGTACACCGATAAACTCATCTTT.

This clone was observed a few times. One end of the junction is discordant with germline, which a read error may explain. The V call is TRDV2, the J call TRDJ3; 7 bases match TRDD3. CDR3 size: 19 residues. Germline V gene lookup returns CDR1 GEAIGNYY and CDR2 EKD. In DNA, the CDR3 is TGTGCCTGTGACACCGTGGACTGGGGCACCTCCTGGGACACCCGGCAGATGTTTTTC. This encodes CACDTVDWGTSWDTRQMFF.

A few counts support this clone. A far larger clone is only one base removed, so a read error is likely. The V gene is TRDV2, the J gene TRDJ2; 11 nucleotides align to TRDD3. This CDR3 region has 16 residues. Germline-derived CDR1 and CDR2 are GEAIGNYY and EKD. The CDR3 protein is CARDILGDTLTAQLFF. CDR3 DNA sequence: TGTGCCCGTGACATACTGGGGGATACTTTGACAGCACAACTCTTCTTT.

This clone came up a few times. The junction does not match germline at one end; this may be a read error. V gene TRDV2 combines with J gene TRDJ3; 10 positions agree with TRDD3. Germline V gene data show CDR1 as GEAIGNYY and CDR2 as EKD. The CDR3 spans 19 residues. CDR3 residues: CACDRVLGDYSWGTRQMFF. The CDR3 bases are TGTGCCTGTGATCGCGTACTGGGGGATTACTCCTGGGGCACCCGACAGATGTTTTTC.

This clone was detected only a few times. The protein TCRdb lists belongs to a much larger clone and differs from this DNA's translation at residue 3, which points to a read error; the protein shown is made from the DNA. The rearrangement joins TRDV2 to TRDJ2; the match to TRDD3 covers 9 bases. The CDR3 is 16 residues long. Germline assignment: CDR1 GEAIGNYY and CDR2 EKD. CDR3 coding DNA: TGTGCCGGTGACGTACTGGGGGAAGCTTTGACAGCACAACTCTTCTTT. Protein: CAGDVLGEALTAQLFF.

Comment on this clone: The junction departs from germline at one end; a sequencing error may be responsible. CDR3: CAWDTVLGDIWGTRQMFF. CDR3 DNA sequence: TGTGCCTGGGACACCGTACTGGGGGATATTTGGGGCACCCGACAGATGTTTTTC. The rearrangement uses TRDV2 and TRDJ3; 11 bases are a match to TRDD3. From germline, CDR1 is GEAIGNYY and CDR2 EKD. The CDR3 is 18 amino acids.